The T cell receptor (beta chain) under discussion was sequenced for a study of T cell responses to AZD1222 COVID-19 vaccine. The overall study: Recipients boosted at about 4 weeks or about 12 weeks are pooled.

Study results and caveats: It should be noted that donors were predominantly white British and more often female, and clonal diversity was possibly underestimated.

Germline CDR1 and CDR2: LNHNV and YYDKDF (reference sequence). The CDR3 is made up of 15 amino acids. Trimming cost V 5 bases and J 2 bases, with 15 bases left between them. Measured with immunoSEQ multiplex PCR; TCRdb has only the in-frame clones, and not every one. The profile shows under 150,000 clones, over 90% of them singletons. Details on this clone: Its specificity is not known.

This receptor was identified in an adult in good health. The J gene is TRBJ2-5, the V gene TRBV15; the D gene is possibly TRBD2 (5 bases). The sequencing used peripheral blood, collected on day 0 of AZD1222 vaccination. In DNA form, the CDR3 reads TGTGCCACCAGCGGTAAAACTAGGGCTCAAGAGACCCAGTACTTC. It translates to CATSGKTRAQETQYF. Combining the CDR3 with reference TRBV15 and TRBJ2-5 gives the whole variable domain DAMVIQNPRYQVTQFGKPVTLSCSQTLNHNVMYWYQQKSSQAPKLLFHYYDKDFNNEADTPDNFQSRRPNTSFCFLDIRSPGLGDTAMYLCATSGKTRAQETQYFGPGTRLLVL.